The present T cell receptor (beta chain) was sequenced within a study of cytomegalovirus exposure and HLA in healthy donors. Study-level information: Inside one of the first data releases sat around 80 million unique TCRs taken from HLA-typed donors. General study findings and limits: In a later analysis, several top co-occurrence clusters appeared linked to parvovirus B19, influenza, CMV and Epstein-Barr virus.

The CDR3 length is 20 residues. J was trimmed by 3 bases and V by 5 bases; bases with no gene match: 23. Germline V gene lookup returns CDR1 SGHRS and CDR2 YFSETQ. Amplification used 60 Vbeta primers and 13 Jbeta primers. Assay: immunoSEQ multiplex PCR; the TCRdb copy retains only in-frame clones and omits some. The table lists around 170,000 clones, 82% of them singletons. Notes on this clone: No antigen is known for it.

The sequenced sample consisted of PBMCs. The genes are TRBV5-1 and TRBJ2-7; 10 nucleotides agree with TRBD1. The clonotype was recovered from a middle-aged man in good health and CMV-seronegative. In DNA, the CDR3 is TGCGCCAGCAGACCGGGACAGGGGAGTTGGTGGGTGGTGGGGAACTACGAGCAGTACTTC. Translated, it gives CASRPGQGSWWVVGNYEQYF.